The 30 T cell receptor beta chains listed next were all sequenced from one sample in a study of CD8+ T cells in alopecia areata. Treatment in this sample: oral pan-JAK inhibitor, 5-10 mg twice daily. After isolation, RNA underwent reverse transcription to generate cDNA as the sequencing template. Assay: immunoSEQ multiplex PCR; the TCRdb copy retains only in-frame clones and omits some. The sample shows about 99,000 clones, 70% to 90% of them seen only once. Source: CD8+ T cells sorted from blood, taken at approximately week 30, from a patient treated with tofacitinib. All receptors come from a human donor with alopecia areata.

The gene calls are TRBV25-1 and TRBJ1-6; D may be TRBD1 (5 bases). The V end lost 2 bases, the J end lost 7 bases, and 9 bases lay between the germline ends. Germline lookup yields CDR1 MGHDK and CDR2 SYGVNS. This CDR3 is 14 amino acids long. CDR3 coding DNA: TGTGCCAGCAGTGAAGGGGCAGAAAATTCACCCCTCCACTTT. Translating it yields CASSEGAENSPLHF.

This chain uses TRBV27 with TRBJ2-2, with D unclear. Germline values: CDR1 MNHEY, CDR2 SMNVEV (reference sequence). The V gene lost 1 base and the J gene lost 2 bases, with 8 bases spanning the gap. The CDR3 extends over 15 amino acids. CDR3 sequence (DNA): TGTGCCAGCAGTTTATGGGCAAGCAACACCGGGGAGCTGTTTTTT. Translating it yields CASSLWASNTGELFF.

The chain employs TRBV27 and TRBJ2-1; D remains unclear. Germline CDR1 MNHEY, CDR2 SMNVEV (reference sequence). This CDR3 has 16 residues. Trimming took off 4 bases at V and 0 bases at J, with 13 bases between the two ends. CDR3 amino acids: CASSSLGGYSYNEQFF. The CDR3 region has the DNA TGTGCCAGCAGTTCCCTGGGCGGATACTCCTACAATGAGCAGTTCTTC.

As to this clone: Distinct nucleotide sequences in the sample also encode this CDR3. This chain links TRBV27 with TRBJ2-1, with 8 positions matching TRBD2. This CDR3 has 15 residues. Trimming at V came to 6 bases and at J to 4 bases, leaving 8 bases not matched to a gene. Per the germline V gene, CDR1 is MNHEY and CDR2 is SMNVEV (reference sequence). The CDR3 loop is CASSLLAGGYNEQFF. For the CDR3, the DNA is TGTGCCAGCAGCCTCCTAGCGGGCGGATACAATGAGCAGTTCTTC.

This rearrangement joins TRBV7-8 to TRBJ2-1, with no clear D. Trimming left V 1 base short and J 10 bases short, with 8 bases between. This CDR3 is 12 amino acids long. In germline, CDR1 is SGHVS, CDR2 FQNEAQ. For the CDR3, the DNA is TGTGCCAGCAGCTTAGATCTTCGCGAGCAGTTCTTC. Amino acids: CASSLDLREQFF.

CDR3 in DNA: TGTGCCAGCAGCCAAGCTAGTCTAGCGGGGACTATCACAGATACGCAGTATTTT. Translation gives CASSQASLAGTITDTQYF. The chain couples TRBV14 to TRBJ2-3, with 9 bases aligning to TRBD2. J gave up 2 bases and V 1 base, and 10 bases lay outside the gene matches. The CDR3 loop spans 18 amino acids. CDR1 is SGHDN, CDR2 FVKESK, per germline.

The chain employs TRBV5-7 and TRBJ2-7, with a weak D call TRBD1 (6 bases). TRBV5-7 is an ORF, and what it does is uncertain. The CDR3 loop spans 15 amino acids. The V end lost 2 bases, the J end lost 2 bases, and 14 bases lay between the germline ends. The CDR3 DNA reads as TGTGCCAGCAGCTTCCGGAGACAGGACACCTACGAGCAGTACTTC. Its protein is CASSFRRQDTYEQYF.

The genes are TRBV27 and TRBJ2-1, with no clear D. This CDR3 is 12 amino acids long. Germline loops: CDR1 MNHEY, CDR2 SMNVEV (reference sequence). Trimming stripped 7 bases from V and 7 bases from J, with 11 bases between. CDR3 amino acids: CASTSQRNEQFF. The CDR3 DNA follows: TGTGCCAGCACCTCCCAAAGGAATGAGCAGTTCTTC.

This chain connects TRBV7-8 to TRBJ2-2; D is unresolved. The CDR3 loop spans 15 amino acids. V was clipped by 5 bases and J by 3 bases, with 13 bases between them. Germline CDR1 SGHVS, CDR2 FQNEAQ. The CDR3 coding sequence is TGTGCCAGCAGCCCCCGGACGGATTACACCGGGGAGCTGTTTTTT. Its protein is CASSPRTDYTGELFF.

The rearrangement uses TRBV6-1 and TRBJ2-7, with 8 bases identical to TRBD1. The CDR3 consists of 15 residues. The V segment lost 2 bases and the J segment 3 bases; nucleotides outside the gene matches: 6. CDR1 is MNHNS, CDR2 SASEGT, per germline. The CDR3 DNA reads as TGTGCCAGCAGTGAATGGGCCGGACAGGGCTACGAGCAGTACTTC. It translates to CASSEWAGQGYEQYF.

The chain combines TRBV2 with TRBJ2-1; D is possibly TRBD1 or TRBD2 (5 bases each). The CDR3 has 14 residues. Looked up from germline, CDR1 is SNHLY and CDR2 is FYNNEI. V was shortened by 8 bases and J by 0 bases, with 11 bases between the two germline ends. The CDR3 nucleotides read TGTGCCAGCCCCAAGGGGACCTCCTACAATGAGCAGTTCTTC. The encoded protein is CASPKGTSYNEQFF.

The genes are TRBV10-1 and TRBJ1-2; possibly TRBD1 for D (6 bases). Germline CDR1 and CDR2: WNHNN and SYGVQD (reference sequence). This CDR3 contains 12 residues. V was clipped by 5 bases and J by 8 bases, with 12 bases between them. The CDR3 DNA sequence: TGCGCCAGCAGTAATACAGGGTACGGCTACACCTTC. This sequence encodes CASSNTGYGYTF.

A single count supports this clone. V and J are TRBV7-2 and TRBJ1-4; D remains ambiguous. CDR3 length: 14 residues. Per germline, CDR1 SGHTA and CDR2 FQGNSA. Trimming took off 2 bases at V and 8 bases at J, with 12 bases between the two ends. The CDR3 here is CASSLNHYGEKLFF. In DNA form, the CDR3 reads TGTGCCAGCAGCTTAAACCACTACGGGGAAAAACTGTTTTTT. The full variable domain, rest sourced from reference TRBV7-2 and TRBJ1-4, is GAGVSQSPSNKVTEKGKDVELRCDPISGHTALYWYRQSLGQGLEFLIYFQGNSAPDKSGLPSDRFSAERTGGSVSTLTIQRTQQEDSAVYLCASSLNHYGEKLFFGSGTQLSVL.

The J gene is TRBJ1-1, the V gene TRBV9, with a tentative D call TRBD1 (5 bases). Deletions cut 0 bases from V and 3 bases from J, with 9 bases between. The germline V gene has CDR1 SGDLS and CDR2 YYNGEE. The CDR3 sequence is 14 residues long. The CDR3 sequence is CASSVEGAHTEAFF. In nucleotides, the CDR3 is TGTGCCAGCAGCGTAGAAGGGGCCCACACTGAAGCTTTCTTT.

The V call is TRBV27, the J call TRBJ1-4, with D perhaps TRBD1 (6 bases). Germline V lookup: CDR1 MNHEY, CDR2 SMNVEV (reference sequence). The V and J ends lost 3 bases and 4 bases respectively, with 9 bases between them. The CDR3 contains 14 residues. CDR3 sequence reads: CASSLGGGNEKLFF. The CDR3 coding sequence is TGTGCCAGCAGTTTGGGAGGGGGTAATGAAAAACTGTTTTTT. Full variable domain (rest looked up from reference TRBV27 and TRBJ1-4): EAQVTQNPRYLITVTGKKLTVTCSQNMNHEYMSWYRQDPGLGLRQIYYSMNVEVTDKGDVPEGYKVSRKEKRNFPLILESPSPNQTSLYFCASSLGGGNEKLFFGSGTQLSVL.

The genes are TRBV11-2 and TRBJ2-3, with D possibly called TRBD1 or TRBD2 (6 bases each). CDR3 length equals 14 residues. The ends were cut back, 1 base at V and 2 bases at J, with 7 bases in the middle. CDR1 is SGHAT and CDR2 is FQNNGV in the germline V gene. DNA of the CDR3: TGTGCCAGCAGCTTAGGGGGGGCCACAGATACGCAGTATTTT. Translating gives CASSLGGATDTQYF.

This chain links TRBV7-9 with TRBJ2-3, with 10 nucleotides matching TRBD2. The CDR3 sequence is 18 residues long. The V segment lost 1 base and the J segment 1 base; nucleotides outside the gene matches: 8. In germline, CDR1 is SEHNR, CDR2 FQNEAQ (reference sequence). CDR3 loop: CASSLERLAGSRTDTQYF. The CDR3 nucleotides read TGTGCCAGCAGCTTAGAGAGACTAGCGGGTTCTCGCACAGATACGCAGTATTTT.

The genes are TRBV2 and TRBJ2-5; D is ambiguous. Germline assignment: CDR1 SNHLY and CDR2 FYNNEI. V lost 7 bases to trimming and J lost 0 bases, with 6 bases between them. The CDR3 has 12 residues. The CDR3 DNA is TGTGCCAGCACTCGGGACCAAGAGACCCAGTACTTC. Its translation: CASTRDQETQYF.

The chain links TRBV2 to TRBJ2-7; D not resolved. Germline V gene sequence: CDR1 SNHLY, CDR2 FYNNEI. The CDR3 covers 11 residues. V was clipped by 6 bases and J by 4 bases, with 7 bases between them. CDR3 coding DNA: TGTGCCAGCAGAGACCTATACGAGCAGTACTTC. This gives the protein CASRDLYEQYF.

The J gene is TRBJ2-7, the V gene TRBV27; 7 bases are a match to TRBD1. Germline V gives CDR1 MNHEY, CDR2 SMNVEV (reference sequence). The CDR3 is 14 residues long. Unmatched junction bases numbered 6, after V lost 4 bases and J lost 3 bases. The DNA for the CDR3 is TGTGCCAGCAGTTCCGCAGGGACAGACTACGAGCAGTACTTC. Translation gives CASSSAGTDYEQYF.

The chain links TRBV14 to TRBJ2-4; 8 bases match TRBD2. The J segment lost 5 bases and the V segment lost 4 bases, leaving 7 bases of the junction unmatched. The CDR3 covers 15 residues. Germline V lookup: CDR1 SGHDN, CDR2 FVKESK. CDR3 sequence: CASSLGGGFENIQYF. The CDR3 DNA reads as TGTGCCAGCAGCCTCGGCGGGGGGTTCGAAAACATTCAGTACTTC. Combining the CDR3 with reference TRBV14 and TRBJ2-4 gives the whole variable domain EAGVTQFPSHSVIEKGQTVTLRCDPISGHDNLYWYRRVMGKEIKFLLHFVKESKQDESGMPNNRFLAERTGGTYSTLKVQPAELEDSGVYFCASSLGGGFENIQYFGAGTRLSVL.

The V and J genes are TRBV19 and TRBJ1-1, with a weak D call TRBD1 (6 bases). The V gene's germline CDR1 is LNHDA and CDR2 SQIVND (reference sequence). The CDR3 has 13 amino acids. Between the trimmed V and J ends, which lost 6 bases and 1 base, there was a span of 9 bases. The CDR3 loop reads CASRGHKNTEAFF. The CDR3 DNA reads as TGTGCCAGTAGGGGACACAAGAACACTGAAGCTTTCTTT.

The CDR3, as DNA: TGTGCCAGCAGTGAATATGTTTCACCCCTCCACTTT. Translation: CASSEYVSPLHF. V usage is TRBV25-1 and J usage is TRBJ1-6; D gene unclear. Trimming stripped 0 bases from V and 9 bases from J, with 3 bases between. Looked up from germline, CDR1 is MGHDK and CDR2 is SYGVNS. This CDR3 has 12 amino acids.

The CDR3 loop reads CASSLGQGARDTQYF. The CDR3 DNA reads as TGCGCCAGCAGCTTGGGCCAGGGGGCGCGAGATACGCAGTATTTT. This chain links TRBV5-1 with TRBJ2-3; 8 bases fit TRBD1. The CDR3 sequence is 15 residues long. V lost 0 bases, J lost 5 bases, and 5 bases stayed unmatched. From germline, CDR1 is SGHRS and CDR2 YFSETQ.

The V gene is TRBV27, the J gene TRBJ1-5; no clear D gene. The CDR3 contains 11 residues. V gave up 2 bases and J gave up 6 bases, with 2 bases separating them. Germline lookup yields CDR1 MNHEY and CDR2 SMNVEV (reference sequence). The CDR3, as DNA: TGTGCCAGCAGTTTAAGTCAGCCCCAGCATTTT. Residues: CASSLSQPQHF.

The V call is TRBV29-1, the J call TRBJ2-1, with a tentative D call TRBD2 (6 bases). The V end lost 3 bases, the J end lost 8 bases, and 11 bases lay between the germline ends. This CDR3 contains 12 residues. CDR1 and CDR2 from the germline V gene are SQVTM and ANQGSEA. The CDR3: CSVEEGLDEQFF. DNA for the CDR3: TGCAGCGTTGAGGAGGGTTTGGATGAGCAGTTCTTC.

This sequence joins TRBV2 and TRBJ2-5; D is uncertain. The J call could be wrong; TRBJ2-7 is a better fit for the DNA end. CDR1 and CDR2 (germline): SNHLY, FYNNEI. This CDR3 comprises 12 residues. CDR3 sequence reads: CASGITSFEQYF. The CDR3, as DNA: TGTGCCAGCGGAATCACCTCGTTCGAGCAGTACTTC.

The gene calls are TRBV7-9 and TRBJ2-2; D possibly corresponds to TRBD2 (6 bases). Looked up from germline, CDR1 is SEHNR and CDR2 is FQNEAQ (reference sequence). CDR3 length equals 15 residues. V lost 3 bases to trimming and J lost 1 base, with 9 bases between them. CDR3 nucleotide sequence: TGTGCCAGCAGCTTGATTAGCGGGAACACCGGGGAGCTGTTTTTT. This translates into CASSLISGNTGELFF.

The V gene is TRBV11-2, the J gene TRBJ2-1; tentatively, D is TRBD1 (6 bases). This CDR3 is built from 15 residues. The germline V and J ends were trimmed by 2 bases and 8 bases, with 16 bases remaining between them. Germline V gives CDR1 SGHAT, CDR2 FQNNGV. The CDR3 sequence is CASSLTPDSLDEQFF. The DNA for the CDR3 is TGTGCCAGCAGCTTAACCCCGGACAGCTTAGATGAGCAGTTCTTC.

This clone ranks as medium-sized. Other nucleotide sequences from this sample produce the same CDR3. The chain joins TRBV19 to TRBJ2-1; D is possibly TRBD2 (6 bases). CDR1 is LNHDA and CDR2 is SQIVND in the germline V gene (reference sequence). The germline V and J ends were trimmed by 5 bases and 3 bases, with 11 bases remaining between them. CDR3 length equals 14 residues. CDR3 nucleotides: TGTGCCAGTAGTTCGGGCGGGGACTACAATGAGCAGTTCTTC. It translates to CASSSGGDYNEQFF.